One and the same sample provided the 23 T cell receptor beta chains below, sequenced in a study of cytomegalovirus exposure and HLA in healthy donors. It was with 60 Vbeta and 13 Jbeta primers that the PCR ran. The repertoire was sequenced with immunoSEQ multiplex PCR; TCRdb's copy has only in-frame clones and lacks some. The sample lists around 130,000 clones, 84% occurring once. The source material was PBMCs. The source of these receptors is a woman under 30 in good health and CMV-seropositive.

The chain employs TRBV7-9 and TRBJ2-7; 8 positions agree with TRBD1. CDR3 length: 16 residues. The V segment lost 6 bases and the J segment 2 bases; nucleotides outside the gene matches: 12. Germline loops: CDR1 SEHNR, CDR2 FQNEAQ (reference sequence). CDR3 nucleotides: TGTGCCAGCAGTTCCCTGGGGACAGGAAACCCCTACGAGCAGTACTTC. Its protein is CASSSLGTGNPYEQYF.

The chain carries TRBV5-8 and TRBJ2-7; 8 nucleotides align to TRBD1. CDR1 SGHTS and CDR2 YDEGEE come from the germline V gene. V lost 4 bases, J lost 4 bases, and 1 base stayed unmatched. CDR3 length: 12 residues. CDR3 sequence (DNA): TGTGCCAGCAGCCGGACAGGGTACGAGCAGTACTTC. This translates into CASSRTGYEQYF.

This clone turned up a few times. The chain recombines TRBV18 with TRBJ1-3; no clear D. Trimming pared 1 base from V and 3 bases from J, leaving 10 bases between. CDR3 length: 15 amino acids. The germline V gene encodes CDR1 KGHSH and CDR2 LQKENI. The CDR3 nucleotides read TGTGCCAGCTCACCACTGAAGAGGAGTGGAAACACCATATATTTT. Encoded protein: CASSPLKRSGNTIYF.

The V and J genes are TRBV18 and TRBJ2-3; 9 bases agree with TRBD1. From germline, CDR1 is KGHSH and CDR2 LQKENI. After removal of 3 bases from V and 2 bases from J, the junction contained 6 bases not matched to a gene. This CDR3 spans 16 amino acids. CDR3 sequence reads: CASSPRDRVVTDTQYF. CDR3 coding DNA: TGTGCCAGCTCACCGCGGGACAGGGTTGTCACAGATACGCAGTATTTT.

V gene TRBV15 combines with J gene TRBJ2-5; 12 bases fit TRBD2. Germline V gene sequence: CDR1 LNHNV, CDR2 YYDKDF (reference sequence). Germline trimming cut 0 bases from V and 5 bases from J; bases unmatched to any gene: 7. This CDR3 spans 17 amino acids. The CDR3 reads CATSRELAGGPGETQYF. The CDR3 DNA is TGTGCCACCAGCAGAGAGCTAGCGGGGGGGCCGGGGGAGACCCAGTACTTC.

The chain links TRBV9 to TRBJ1-2; no firm D call. Germline-derived CDR1 and CDR2 are SGDLS and YYNGEE. The CDR3 has 14 amino acids. With 0 bases removed from V and 0 bases from J, the gap between germline ends came to 6 bases. Written as DNA, the CDR3 is TGTGCCAGCAGCGTAGCCCCAGCTAACTATGGCTACACCTTC. This encodes CASSVAPANYGYTF.

The V call is TRBV4-1, the J call TRBJ2-5; D perhaps matches TRBD2 (5 bases). The CDR3 sequence is 15 residues long. CDR1 and CDR2 from the germline V gene are MGHRA and YSYEKL. The V and J ends lost 7 bases and 2 bases respectively, with 17 bases between them. The CDR3 loop is CASIPRDETQETQYF. The CDR3 DNA reads as TGCGCCAGCATTCCGAGGGATGAAACACAAGAGACCCAGTACTTC.

This clone was observed a handful of times. Additional DNA sequences in this sample encode the identical CDR3. The chain has TRBV7-8 and TRBJ2-7; 7 nucleotides match TRBD2. This CDR3 region has 13 residues. With 5 bases clipped from V and 3 bases from J, the junction kept 4 bases outside the gene matches. From germline, CDR1 is SGHVS and CDR2 FQNEAQ. The CDR3 DNA is TGTGCCAGCAGCCGCCCGGGGGGCTACGAGCAGTACTTC. This encodes CASSRPGGYEQYF.

V gene TRBV7-9 combines with J gene TRBJ1-2; D possibly corresponds to TRBD1 (5 bases). The V gene lost 5 bases and the J gene lost 6 bases, with 16 bases spanning the gap. CDR1 is SEHNR, CDR2 FQNEAQ, per germline (reference sequence). The CDR3 runs to 14 residues. The CDR3 loop is CASSHPGIPNGYTF. The CDR3 DNA follows: TGTGCCAGCAGCCACCCAGGGATCCCGAATGGCTACACCTTC.

The rearrangement joins TRBV15 to TRBJ1-1; maybe TRBD1 (5 bases). The CDR3 has 18 amino acids. V lost 0 bases and J 0 bases, leaving 17 bases between the germline ends. From germline, CDR1 is LNHNV and CDR2 YYDKDF (reference sequence). CDR3 amino acids: CATSRDLYSAGVNTEAFF. CDR3 DNA: TGTGCCACCAGCAGAGATCTTTACAGTGCGGGGGTGAACACTGAAGCTTTCTTT.

The CDR3 sequence: CASTGGGRETQYF. CDR3 bases: TGTGCCAGCACCGGCGGGGGGAGGGAGACCCAGTACTTC. V and J are TRBV6-6 and TRBJ2-5, with 8 bases lining up with TRBD2. The CDR3 loop spans 13 amino acids. Germline CDR1 reads MNHNY; CDR2 reads SVGAGI (reference sequence). The trim removed 7 bases at V and 5 bases at J, leaving 6 bases unmatched.

The chain has TRBV27 and TRBJ1-1; no firm D call. The CDR3 is 17 residues long. Per germline, CDR1 MNHEY and CDR2 SMNVEV (reference sequence). The V gene lost 0 bases and the J gene lost 0 bases, with 14 bases spanning the gap. CDR3 sequence (DNA): TGTGCCAGCAGTTTATCGATAAGCGGCGGATTGAACACTGAAGCTTTCTTT. Translation: CASSLSISGGLNTEAFF.

The chain joins TRBV11-3 to TRBJ2-3; tentatively, D is TRBD2 (7 bases). Germline V gives CDR1 SGHNT, CDR2 YENEEA. V lost 5 bases to trimming and J lost 3 bases, with 18 bases between them. The CDR3 has 16 amino acids. The CDR3 is CASSGRSGGATDTQYF. For the CDR3, the DNA is TGTGCCAGCAGCGGTCGCAGTGGGGGGGCTACAGATACGCAGTATTTT.

Points on this clone: Its ends do not fully match the called genes, so a read error is possible. The chain has TRBV7-9 and TRBJ2-5, with 10 bases aligning to TRBD1. The germline gives CDR1 SEHNR, CDR2 FQNEAQ (reference sequence). The CDR3 contains 14 residues. In DNA form, the CDR3 reads TGTTCCAGCAGCTCGACAGGGGGCGCTGAGACCCAGTACTTC. Translating it yields CSSSSTGGAETQYF.

The chain employs TRBV27 and TRBJ1-2; D perhaps matches TRBD1 (5 bases). V was trimmed by 3 bases and J by 6 bases, leaving 11 bases between them. The length of the CDR3 is 13 residues. Germline V CDR1 and CDR2: MNHEY, SMNVEV (reference sequence). The CDR3 DNA reads TGTGCCAGCAGTTTCTGGGCGACAGATGGCTACACCTTC. It codes for CASSFWATDGYTF.

The gene calls are TRBV4-1 and TRBJ2-1; tentative D call: TRBD1 (6 bases). Germline CDR1 is MGHRA and CDR2 is YSYEKL. The germline V and J ends were trimmed by 0 bases and 5 bases, with 17 bases remaining between them. There are 17 residues in the CDR3. The CDR3 protein is CASSQDPGQGSHNEQFF. The CDR3 DNA is TGCGCCAGCAGCCAAGATCCGGGGCAGGGGAGCCACAATGAGCAGTTCTTC.

This clone turned up a few times. This chain connects TRBV5-1 to TRBJ2-6; 8 bases are shared with TRBD1. CDR3 length: 18 amino acids. J was trimmed by 3 bases and V by 0 bases; bases with no gene match: 8. Looked up from germline, CDR1 is SGHRS and CDR2 is YFSETQ. CDR3 sequence: CASSLGEQGAGGANVLTF. CDR3 bases: TGCGCCAGCAGCTTGGGGGAGCAGGGGGCTGGTGGGGCCAACGTCCTGACTTTC.

V gene TRBV27 combines with J gene TRBJ2-7, with D uncertain. Trimming pared 2 bases from V and 0 bases from J, leaving 14 bases between. Germline V lookup: CDR1 MNHEY, CDR2 SMNVEV (reference sequence). The CDR3 length is 16 residues. DNA of the CDR3: TGTGCCAGCAGTTTAAGCCGTGCCATGCGCTCCTACGAGCAGTACTTC. This codes for CASSLSRAMRSYEQYF.

The table lists this clone with a count of one. CDR3 sequence reads: CAISDDRDRGISAEAFF. CDR3 nucleotides: TGTGCCATCAGTGATGACCGGGACAGGGGTATTAGTGCTGAAGCTTTCTTT. This chain joins TRBV10-3 and TRBJ1-1, with 10 nucleotides matching TRBD1. Trimming removed 3 bases from V and 6 bases from J; junction bases left unmatched: 13. The CDR3 extends over 17 amino acids. The germline gives CDR1 ENHRY, CDR2 SYGVKD.

The count of this clone is one. The V and J genes are TRBV11-2 and TRBJ2-7, with a possible D match to TRBD2 (7 bases). The V end was cut by 3 bases, the J end by 3 bases, with 15 bases between. Germline V gene sequence: CDR1 SGHAT, CDR2 FQNNGV. The CDR3 runs to 15 residues. In DNA form, the CDR3 reads TGTGCCAGCAGCTTTCCCCGGGGGGCGCTCTACGAGCAGTACTTC. Protein product: CASSFPRGALYEQYF.

Comments on this clone: At the DNA level, this CDR3 is encoded by other sequences in the same sample as well. V usage is TRBV7-3 and J usage is TRBJ2-7; the match to TRBD1 covers 10 bases. Germline V CDR1 and CDR2: SGHTA, FQGTGA. The CDR3 loop spans 14 amino acids. J was trimmed by 6 bases and V by 5 bases; bases with no gene match: 7. CDR3 amino acids: CASSPGTGEGEQYF. The CDR3 coding sequence is TGTGCCAGCAGCCCCGGGACAGGGGAAGGCGAGCAGTACTTC.

The gene calls are TRBV4-1 and TRBJ2-5, with 7 bases matching TRBD2. The CDR3 loop spans 15 amino acids. The germline CDR1 and CDR2 sequences are MGHRA and YSYEKL. V lost 4 bases to trimming and J lost 5 bases; unmatched junction nucleotides: 10. CDR3 residues: CASSREAQRGETQYF. CDR3 in DNA: TGCGCCAGCAGCCGAGAGGCCCAGCGGGGCGAGACCCAGTACTTC.

The V gene is TRBV2, the J gene TRBJ2-7; 8 positions match TRBD2. The V gene's germline CDR1 is SNHLY and CDR2 FYNNEI. CDR3 size: 15 residues. V trimming: 6 bases; J trimming: 2 bases; junction bases outside the gene matches: 9. CDR3 in amino acids: CASSGGVSYAYEQYF. The CDR3 DNA is TGTGCCAGCAGCGGGGGGGTCTCATACGCCTACGAGCAGTACTTC.